The source of this T cell receptor beta chain is a study of T cell responses to AZD1222 COVID-19 vaccine. As to this clone: Its antigen is as yet unknown.

V shed 6 bases, J shed 2 bases, and the junction held 7 bases outside the gene matches. The germline gives CDR1 MNHEY, CDR2 SVGEGT. The CDR3 covers 14 residues. The study's findings and limits: Nearly half of spike-specific TCRs reportedly target unmutated variant regions. Increased Spike-specific TCR breadth and depth were observed after two AZD1222 doses. Females made up more of the donors, who were largely white British, and clonal diversity may have come out too low.

TCRdb's table, derived via immunoSEQ multiplex PCR, lists solely in-frame clones and lacks some. The table lists some 86,000 clones, about 90% of them singletons. The starting material was peripheral blood, obtained on day 0 of AZD1222 vaccination. V usage is TRBV6-2 or TRBV6-3 and J usage is TRBJ2-7; 7 bases map to TRBD1. The receptor was derived from an adult in good health. The CDR3 nucleotides are TGTGCCAGCAGCTCGGACAGGAGACCCTACGAGCAGTACTTC. Protein: CASSSDRRPYEQYF.